The 7 T cell receptor beta chains listed next were all sequenced from one sample in a study of T cells expressing NK-cell markers. TCRdb reprocessed the 5' RACE reads and keeps a single row for each CDR3 protein, giving no DNA. This sample carries over 350,000 distinct CDR3 sequences, with around 10% going to the ten biggest clones. Source material: blood T cells: a sorted CD56 or NKG2C T cell subset, CD4+ or CD8+ T cells, or bulk PBMC T cells (not recorded which). The receptors stem from a woman aged 45 to 65 in good health.

The gene calls are TRBV20-1 and TRBJ2-1; TCRdb's D call, TRBD1, is unchecked because there is no DNA. This CDR3 has 14 amino acids. Germline assignment: CDR1 DFQATT and CDR2 SNEGSKA (reference sequence). The CDR3 region is CSARDAGRRDEQFF.

This chain uses TRBV4-1 with TRBJ2-2; TCRdb's D call of TRBD2 is untestable without DNA. The CDR3 totals 16 residues. CDR1 and CDR2 (germline): MGHRA, YSYEKL. The chain's CDR3 is CASSQGAGRDTGELFF.

The chain combines TRBV20-1 with TRBJ2-7; as DNA is missing, the TRBD1 call by TCRdb cannot be tested. The CDR3 extends over 15 amino acids. Germline V gene lookup returns CDR1 DFQATT and CDR2 SNEGSKA (reference sequence). The CDR3 sequence is CSAQAFGGYTYEQYF.

V and J are TRBV7-9 and TRBJ1-1; with no DNA, the TCRdb D assignment of TRBD1 cannot be verified. Germline CDR1 is SEHNR and CDR2 is FQNEAQ (reference sequence). This CDR3 comprises 18 residues. The CDR3 reads CASSFSYPDRDMNTEAFF.

The CDR3 is CASNMDGYNEQFF. The rearrangement uses TRBV5-1 and TRBJ2-1. The CDR3 is 13 amino acids. Germline V gene sequence: CDR1 SGHRS, CDR2 YFSETQ. The complete variable domain, with remaining parts taken from reference TRBV5-1 and TRBJ2-1, reads KAGVTQTPRYLIKTRGQQVTLSCSPISGHRSVSWYQQTPGQGLQFLFEYFSETQRNKGNFPGRFSGRQFSNSRSEMNVSTLELGDSALYLCASNMDGYNEQFFGPGTRLTVL.

This chain uses TRBV29-1 with TRBJ2-1; without DNA, the TCRdb call of TRBD1 cannot be checked. Germline V CDR1 and CDR2: SQVTM, ANQGSEA. This CDR3 has 15 amino acids. The CDR3 sequence is CSVELTSGTPQEQFF.

CDR3: CASSATGGRWVRNEQFF. This chain links TRBV12-3 or TRBV12-4 with TRBJ2-1; TCRdb calls TRBD2, which cannot be checked without DNA. The CDR3 is made up of 17 amino acids.